This paragraph covers one T cell receptor (beta chain) sequence. What it binds is unknown. The data stem from a study of T cells in Graves' hyperthyroidism and ophthalmopathy. Whole-study findings and limits: The majority of expanded thyroid clonotypes above 0.001 also appeared in blood.

In the ophthalmopathy cohort, Clinical Activity Score was at least 3, NOSPECS grade at least 4, and duration under 3 months. On the basis of clinical symptoms, serum thyroxine and TRAb, thyroid ultrasound and orbital computed tomography, diagnoses were made. RNA transcripts gave rise to amplified TCR beta CDR3 regions. A set of HTBI primers served as the primers for a first-round RT-PCR of the TCR CDR3. TCRdb reprocessed the multiplex PCR reads with MiXCR, giving one entry per CDR3 protein. The top ten hold around 32% of the sample, which has some 340,000 distinct CDR3 sequences, 12% to 15% seen once. The CDR3 extends over 16 amino acids. Looked up from germline, CDR1 is SGHAT and CDR2 is FQNNGV. Trimming removed 4 bases from V and 0 bases from J; junction bases left unmatched: 9.

The sequence derives from a woman aged 40 to 50 with Graves' ophthalmopathy. The sample consisted of blood. The V gene is TRBV11-2, the J gene TRBJ2-7; 7 positions match TRBD2. CDR3 loop: CASSSNYGRSSYEQYF. In DNA, the CDR3 is TGTGCCAGCAGCTCAAATTACGGGAGGAGCTCCTACGAGCAGTACTTC. Together with reference TRBV11-2 and TRBJ2-7, the CDR3 gives the full variable domain: EAGVAQSPRYKIIEKRQSVAFWCNPISGHATLYWYQQILGQGPKLLIQFQNNGVVDDSQLPKDRFSAERLKGVDSTLKIQPAKLEDSAVYLCASSSNYGRSSYEQYFGPGTRLTVT.